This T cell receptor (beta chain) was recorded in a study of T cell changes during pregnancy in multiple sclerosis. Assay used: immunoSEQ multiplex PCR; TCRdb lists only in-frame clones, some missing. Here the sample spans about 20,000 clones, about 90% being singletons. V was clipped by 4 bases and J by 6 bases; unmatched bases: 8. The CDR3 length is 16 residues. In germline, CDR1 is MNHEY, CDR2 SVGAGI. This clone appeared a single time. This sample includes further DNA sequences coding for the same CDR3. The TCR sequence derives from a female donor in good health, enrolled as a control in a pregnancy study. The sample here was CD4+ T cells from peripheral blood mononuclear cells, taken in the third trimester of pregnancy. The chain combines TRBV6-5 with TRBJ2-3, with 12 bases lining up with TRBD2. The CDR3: CASSSRLAGDRDTQYF. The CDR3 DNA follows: TGTGCCAGCAGTTCCCGACTAGCGGGGGACAGGGATACGCAGTATTTT.